These T cell receptor beta chains were read from a single sample in a study of T cell repertoires in cytomegalovirus infection. TCRdb re-called the reads with MiXCR, one entry per CDR3 protein. This sample has hundreds of thousands of distinct CDR3 sequences; approximately 24% occur once, and the top ten carry approximately 8.2%. Sequenced sample: CD8+ T cells from PBMCs. These receptor sequences come from a human donor in good health (CMV status not recorded). Some clones in this sample may be carry-over from other donors' samples. Each CDR3 is given with its conserved first and last residue. The D gene is left open where the match is weak. A row's size may be missing; if present it is once, few, many or a size class.

size	V	D	J	DNA	CDR3
once	TRBV28	NA	TRBJ1-1	TGTGCCAGCACCGAGGACAGCTTGGACACTGAAGCTTTCTTT	CASTEDSLDTEAFF
many	TRBV7-9	NA	TRBJ2-7	TGTGCCAGCAGCTTAGCACAGGAACTACGAGAGCAGTACTTC	CASSLAQELREQYF
NA	TRBV6-4	TRBD2	TRBJ2-3	TGTGCCAGCAGTGACTCGACGGGACTAGCGGGGCCCTACACAGATACGCAGTATTTT	CASSDSTGLAGPYTDTQYF
few	TRBV5-6	NA	TRBJ1-2	TGTGCCAGCAGCTTGGTACCTCCCGACAGGACCTATGGCTACACCTTC	CASSLVPPDRTYGYTF
few	TRBV5-4	NA	TRBJ2-3	TGTGCCAGCAGCCCTTACCCAGGCGGCGGGACAGATACGCAGTATTTT	CASSPYPGGGTDTQYF
NA	TRBV7-8	NA	TRBJ2-3	TGTGCCAGCAGCTTAACAAGGCTAAGCGGGTCCGCAGATACGCAGTATTTT	CASSLTRLSGSADTQYF
NA	TRBV20-1	NA	TRBJ1-6	TGCAGTGCTAGAGATCACACCGAAGGCGGTTCACCCCTCCACTTT	CSARDHTEGGSPLHF
NA	TRBV6-2/TRBV6-3	NA	TRBJ2-4	TGTGCCAGCACGCCGACTCAGGGAGCCAAAAACATTCAGTACTTC	CASTPTQGAKNIQYF
NA	TRBV5-1	TRBD1	TRBJ1-1	TGCGCCAGCAGCTTGGAGGGGGCCGAACAGTTAAGGTGGACTGAAGCTTTCTTT	CASSLEGAEQLRWTEAFF
few	TRBV19	NA	TRBJ1-5	TGTGCCAGTAGTATAAGTTGGGACCCCGGTCAGCCCCAGCATTTT	CASSISWDPGQPQHF
few	TRBV7-6	NA	TRBJ2-2	TGTGCCAGCAGCCCGGGCCCAACCTACACCGGGGAGCTGTTTTTT	CASSPGPTYTGELFF
NA	TRBV6-4	NA	TRBJ2-1	TGTGCCAGCAGTGACTCCTTTAGGGGTGAGCAGTTCTTC	CASSDSFRGEQFF
few	TRBV6-1	TRBD1	TRBJ1-1	TGTGCCAGCAGTGACAACAGGGACAGGAACACTGAAGCTTTCTTT	CASSDNRDRNTEAFF
NA	TRBV7-4	NA	TRBJ1-1	TGTGCCAGCAACCCCGGCCGACTAGAAGCTTTCTTT	CASNPGRLEAFF
NA	TRBV6-5	TRBD2	TRBJ2-7	TGTGCCAACAGCTACGGGGCTAGCGGGGGTTACGAGCAGTACTTC	CANSYGASGGYEQYF
NA	TRBV20-1	TRBD1	TRBJ1-1	TGCAGTGCTACAAAGACAGGGGGCATGGCGCTCACTGAAGCTTTCTTT	CSATKTGGMALTEAFF
NA	TRBV7-4	TRBD1	TRBJ1-1	TGTGCCAGCAGCTCGTCGACAGGGATAAACACTGAAGCTTTCTTT	CASSSSTGINTEAFF
many	TRBV12-3/TRBV12-4	NA	TRBJ1-6	TGTGCCAGCAGCTTTCGGATAGGGGGTTCGGTTTCACCCCTCCACTTT	CASSFRIGGSVSPLHF
few	TRBV7-6	TRBD1	TRBJ1-1	TGTGCCAGCAGCGGGAACAGGGGGCAAGGTAACACTGAAGCTTTCTTT	CASSGNRGQGNTEAFF
NA	TRBV7-9	NA	TRBJ2-7	TGTGCCAGCAGTTCCCCCGGAGGGGGGATTTCCTCCTACGAGCAGTACTTC	CASSSPGGGISSYEQYF
few	TRBV15	TRBD2	TRBJ2-1	TGTGCCACCAGCCCAACGCGGGGGGGTAGGGATGAGCAGTTCTTC	CATSPTRGGRDEQFF
few	TRBV7-9	NA	TRBJ2-7	TGTGCCAGCAAGGGGGGATCGTGGGAGCAGTACTTC	CASKGGSWEQYF
few	TRBV15	NA	TRBJ2-1	TGTGCCACCAGCAGTCTATCCGGACAGTTACCTTCCTACAATGAGCAGTTCTTC	CATSSLSGQLPSYNEQFF
many	TRBV7-2	TRBD2	TRBJ2-1	TGTGCCAGCACTACTAGCGGGTTCAATGAGCAGTTCTTC	CASTTSGFNEQFF
NA	TRBV5-6	NA	TRBJ1-5	TGTGCCAGCAGCTTGCGGCCAGCATTTAGCAATCAGCCCCAGCATTTT	CASSLRPAFSNQPQHF
many	TRBV12-3/TRBV12-4	NA	TRBJ2-1	TGTGCCAGCAGTTTCACCGGGACCATATTCAATGAGCAGTTCTTC	CASSFTGTIFNEQFF
many	TRBV7-2	NA	TRBJ2-3	TGTGCCAGCAGCACCTATCGGGACCAACCCACAGATACGCAGTATTTT	CASSTYRDQPTDTQYF
few	TRBV28	TRBD1	TRBJ1-3	TGTGCCAGCAGTTTCCTTTGGGACAGGGCGGACACCATATATTTT	CASSFLWDRADTIYF
few	TRBV2	TRBD1	TRBJ2-7	TGTGCCAGCACCCGGACAGGGGGCAACACCTACGAGCAGTACTTC	CASTRTGGNTYEQYF
few	TRBV2	NA	TRBJ1-1	TGTGCCAGCAGTGCTAACGAAGCTTTCTTT	CASSANEAFF
NA	TRBV2	TRBD2	TRBJ2-2	TGTGCCAGCACCTTGCCCCTAGCGGGACTGAACACCGGGGAGCTGTTTTTT	CASTLPLAGLNTGELFF
NA	TRBV5-5	TRBD1	TRBJ2-2	TGTGCCAGCAGCTTGTGGAGCAGGGGGCCCGGGGAGCTGTTTTTT	CASSLWSRGPGELFF
once	TRBV29-1	TRBD1	TRBJ2-1	TGCAGCGTTGTGGGACAGGGGGCAACCTACAATGAGCAGTTCTTC	CSVVGQGATYNEQFF
NA	TRBV20-1	TRBD2	TRBJ2-7	TGCAGTGCTAGAGGGACTAGCTCCTACGAGCAGTACTTC	CSARGTSSYEQYF
NA	TRBV27	TRBD2	TRBJ2-5	TGTGCCAGTTTAACTTCTAGCGGGGGGGCAGAGACCCAGTACTTC	CASLTSSGGAETQYF
NA	TRBV19	TRBD1	TRBJ2-1	TGTGCCAGTAGGAGGGACAGGGAAAACAATGAGCAGTTCTTC	CASRRDRENNEQFF
NA	TRBV19	TRBD1	TRBJ1-4	TGTGCCAGTAGAGGTCACCGGGACAGGGAGGATGAAAAACTGTTTTTT	CASRGHRDREDEKLFF
many	TRBV7-8	NA	TRBJ1-6	TGTGCCAGCAGGGCCTCCTATAATTCACCCCTCCACTTT	CASRASYNSPLHF